Below, 11 T cell receptor beta chains from the same sample are listed, as sequenced in a study of T-cell reconstitution after alpha-beta-depleted transplantation in children. Construction of the TCRbeta library involved unique molecular identifiers. Each CDR3 protein is one row after TCRdb ran MiXCR on the PCR reads. This sample yields 540,000 or so distinct CDR3 sequences, of which roughly 23% are seen a single time; 11% to 15% belongs to the top ten. Sequences were derived from PBMCs, mostly from graft donor cells, sampled 360 days after TCRalphabeta/CD19-depleted stem cell transplant. These receptor sequences come from a boy in the first two years of life who had a stem cell transplant for acute myeloid leukemia, so the T cells may come from the graft donor.

This clonotype came up a few times. The gene calls are TRBV29-1 and TRBJ2-1; a weak D match, TRBD1 (6 bases). The CDR3 is made up of 14 amino acids. The germline gives CDR1 SQVTM, CDR2 ANQGSEA. V shed 1 base and J shed 6 bases, with 13 bases lying between them. The CDR3 coding sequence is TGCAGCGTTGAAGGGGGGCTGAGGGTCAATGAGCAGTTCTTC. It specifies CSVEGGLRVNEQFF.

This clonotype has only a few counts. The chain employs TRBV12-3 or TRBV12-4 and TRBJ2-2, with D perhaps matching TRBD1 (5 bases). V was trimmed by 6 bases and J by 4 bases, leaving 12 bases between them. The CDR3 loop spans 14 amino acids. The DNA for the CDR3 is TGTGCCAGCAGGCCGCGGACAACCACCGGGGAGCTGTTTTTT. Translation: CASRPRTTTGELFF.

This clonotype was seen a few times. The V and J genes are TRBV5-1 and TRBJ2-7; 9 positions agree with TRBD1. Per the germline V gene, CDR1 is SGHRS and CDR2 is YFSETQ. The CDR3 length is 16 residues. V gave up 0 bases and J gave up 2 bases; unmatched junction bases: 6. The CDR3: CASSLDGDRAPYEQYF. CDR3 in DNA: TGCGCCAGCAGCTTGGATGGGGACAGGGCACCCTACGAGCAGTACTTC.

The chain combines TRBV4-3 with TRBJ1-2; D perhaps matches TRBD1 (5 bases). Germline-derived CDR1 and CDR2 are LGHNA and YSLEER. The CDR3 runs to 14 residues. The V end lost 3 bases, the J end lost 0 bases, and 8 bases lay between the germline ends. The CDR3 DNA follows: TGCGCCAGCAGCCACGCAGGGCCTAACTATGGCTACACCTTC. Its translation is CASSHAGPNYGYTF.

The chain's CDR3 is CSARDLRGEQYF. CDR3 nucleotides: TGCAGTGCTAGAGATCTTCGGGGGGAGCAGTACTTC. The chain recombines TRBV20-1 with TRBJ2-7, with a possible D match to TRBD2 (6 bases). The CDR3 runs 12 residues. The V end lost 0 bases, the J end lost 7 bases, and 10 bases lay between the germline ends. Germline V lookup: CDR1 DFQATT, CDR2 SNEGSKA (reference sequence).

The chain employs TRBV19 and TRBJ1-5, with 8 nucleotides matching TRBD1. After removal of 6 bases from V and 2 bases from J, the junction contained 6 bases not matched to a gene. Germline lookup yields CDR1 LNHDA and CDR2 SQIVND (reference sequence). The CDR3 runs to 15 residues. DNA for the CDR3: TGTGCCAGTAGGGGCGGACAGGGCGGCAATCAGCCCCAGCATTTT. Translated, it gives CASRGGQGGNQPQHF. Using reference TRBV19 and TRBJ1-5 for the parts outside the CDR3, the full variable domain is DGGITQSPKYLFRKEGQNVTLSCEQNLNHDAMYWYRQDPGQGLRLIYYSQIVNDFQKGDIAEGYSVSREKKESFPLTVTSAQKNPTAFYLCASRGGQGGNQPQHFGDGTRLSIL.

The CDR3 DNA reads as TGTGCCAGCAGCCTCCGGACTAGCGGGGGGCGGGGCGAGCAGTACTTC. Residues: CASSLRTSGGRGEQYF. V gene TRBV27 combines with J gene TRBJ2-7; 14 bases line up with TRBD2. Germline V gene sequence: CDR1 MNHEY, CDR2 SMNVEV (reference sequence). Germline trimming cut 6 bases from V and 6 bases from J; bases unmatched to any gene: 10. This CDR3 contains 16 residues.

The genes are TRBV10-3 and TRBJ2-1; 8 bases match TRBD2. Germline trimming cut 3 bases from V and 7 bases from J; bases unmatched to any gene: 14. This CDR3 spans 17 amino acids. Per germline, CDR1 ENHRY and CDR2 SYGVKD. The CDR3 region is CAISEGTPRGARNEQFF. The CDR3 DNA is TGTGCCATCAGTGAAGGTACTCCGCGGGGGGCTCGGAATGAGCAGTTCTTC.

This sequence joins TRBV7-6 and TRBJ2-3, with D perhaps TRBD1 (5 bases). Germline lookup yields CDR1 SGHVS and CDR2 FNYEAQ. Trimming shortened V by 0 bases and J by 4 bases, and 11 bases separated the two germline ends. The length of the CDR3 is 15 residues. The CDR3 loop reads CASSLADTGADTQYF. CDR3 nucleotide sequence: TGTGCCAGCAGCTTAGCGGACACCGGAGCAGATACGCAGTATTTT.

This clonotype was found a few times. Here the CDR3 reads CASSLRGTGYYNEQFF. For the CDR3, the DNA is TGTGCCAGCAGTTTAAGGGGGACAGGGTATTACAATGAGCAGTTCTTC. The chain uses TRBV27 and TRBJ2-1; TRBD1 agrees at 9 bases. The CDR3 is 16 amino acids. J was trimmed by 4 bases and V by 2 bases; bases with no gene match: 6. In germline, CDR1 is MNHEY, CDR2 SMNVEV (reference sequence).

J is TRBJ2-3 and V is TRBV20-1; TRBD2 matches at 9 bases. The CDR3 is made up of 16 amino acids. V trimming: 5 bases; J trimming: 0 bases; junction bases outside the gene matches: 9. Germline lookup yields CDR1 DFQATT and CDR2 SNEGSKA (reference sequence). The CDR3 reads CSASPGLALSTDTQYF. The DNA for the CDR3 is TGCAGTGCTTCTCCGGGACTAGCTTTAAGCACAGATACGCAGTATTTT.